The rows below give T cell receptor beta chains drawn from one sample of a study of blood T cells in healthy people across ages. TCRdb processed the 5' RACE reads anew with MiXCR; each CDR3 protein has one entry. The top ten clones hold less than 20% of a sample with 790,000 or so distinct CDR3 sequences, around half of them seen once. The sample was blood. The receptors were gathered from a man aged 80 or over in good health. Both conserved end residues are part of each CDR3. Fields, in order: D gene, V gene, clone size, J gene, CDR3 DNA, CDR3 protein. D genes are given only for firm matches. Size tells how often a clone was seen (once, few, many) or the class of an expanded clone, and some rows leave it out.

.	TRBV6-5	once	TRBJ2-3	TGTGCCAGCAGTCCCCGGCAGTCCCATACGCAGTATTTT	CASSPRQSHTQYF
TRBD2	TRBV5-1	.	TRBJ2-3	TGCGCCAGCAGTAACGGGGGGGCCGGAACAGATACGCAGTATTTT	CASSNGGAGTDTQYF
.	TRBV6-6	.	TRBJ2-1	TGTGCCAGCAGCGACAGGTCGGCACTTGAGCAGTTCTTC	CASSDRSALEQFF
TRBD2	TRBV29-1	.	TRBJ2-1	TGCAGCGTTGGTAGCGGGCCCTCGGCGAATGAGCAGTTCTTC	CSVGSGPSANEQFF
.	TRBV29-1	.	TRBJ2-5	TGCAGCGTTAATTACCAGGAGACCCAGTACTTC	CSVNYQETQYF
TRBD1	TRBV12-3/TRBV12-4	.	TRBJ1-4	TGTGCCAGCAGTTCGAAGGGACAGCCGGGTGAAAAACTGTTTTTT	CASSSKGQPGEKLFF
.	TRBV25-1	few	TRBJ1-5	TGTGCCAGCAGTGAAACAGGGTGGGCTCAGCCCCAGCATTTT	CASSETGWAQPQHF
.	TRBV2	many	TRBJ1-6	TGTGCCAGCAAGAGAGACAGTGCTTTCCACTTT	CASKRDSAFHF
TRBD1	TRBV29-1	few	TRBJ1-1	TGCAGCGCACGGACAGGGGGTGCGACTGAAGCTTTCTTT	CSARTGGATEAFF
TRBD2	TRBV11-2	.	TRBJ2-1	TGTGCCAGCAGACCGAAACTAGCGGAAATGGGCAATGAGCAGTTCTTC	CASRPKLAEMGNEQFF
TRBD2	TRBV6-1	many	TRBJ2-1	TGTGCCAGCAGTGATAGCGGGAAGTACAATGAGCAGTTCTTC	CASSDSGKYNEQFF